This TCR beta chain derives from a study of blood T cells in healthy people across ages. J lost 5 bases, V lost 6 bases, and 8 bases had no gene match. Germline V gives CDR1 SGHNT, CDR2 YYREEE (reference sequence). The CDR3 spans 15 residues. Worth noting for this clonotype: Its antigen remains unidentified.

Primed by a sample-barcoded 5' primer and a J-beta primer mix, a second PCR proceeded for roughly 6 to 12 cycles. TCRdb redid the calling of the 5' RACE reads with MiXCR, one entry per CDR3 protein. The data hold over 1,500,000 distinct CDR3 sequences, with about 50% observed a single time. Study results and caveats: It was not known whether donors were CMV positive (a possible confounder of expanded clonotype changes). Percentage of naive T cells showed a strong correlation with TCR beta diversity. Aged donors had fewer naive CD4+ cells and lower diversity than long-lived donors.

The clonotype originates from a woman aged 40 to 50 in good health. Sequencing was performed on blood. V is TRBV5-4 and J is TRBJ2-1; 10 bases fit TRBD2. This CDR3 reads CASNQRGGLHNEQFF. The CDR3 DNA reads as TGTGCCAGCAACCAGCGGGGGGGCCTCCACAATGAGCAGTTCTTC.